Listed here are 12 T cell receptor beta chains from one sample, sequenced in a study of T cell repertoires in cytomegalovirus infection. TCRdb re-derived calls from the reads in MiXCR, one entry per CDR3 protein. The sample carries 450,000 to 600,000 distinct CDR3 sequences, approximately 10% recorded once. The sequencing sample was made of PBMCs. These receptors were obtained from a human donor in good health (CMV status not recorded). Some clones in this sample may be carry-over from other donors' samples.

This clonotype was seen more than once but under ten times. The rearrangement joins TRBV2 to TRBJ2-1; 8 bases are shared with TRBD1. This CDR3 comprises 14 residues. Germline CDR1 reads SNHLY; CDR2 reads FYNNEI. With 11 bases clipped from V and 2 bases from J, the junction kept 8 bases outside the gene matches. The CDR3: CAGLSGGPYNEQFF. The CDR3 DNA is TGTGCCGGTCTATCAGGGGGCCCCTACAATGAGCAGTTCTTC.

The chain combines TRBV7-9 with TRBJ2-7; 8 positions match TRBD2. Germline V gene data show CDR1 as SEHNR and CDR2 as FQNEAQ (reference sequence). The CDR3 is 15 residues long. J lost 3 bases, V lost 5 bases, and 9 bases had no gene match. Written as DNA, the CDR3 is TGTGCCAGCAGCCGCTCGGGGGGGGGGCTCTACGAGCAGTACTTC. This encodes CASSRSGGGLYEQYF. Using reference TRBV7-9 and TRBJ2-7 for the parts outside the CDR3, the full variable domain is DTGVSQNPRHKITKRGQNVTFRCDPISEHNRLYWYRQTLGQGPEFLTYFQNEAQLEKSRLLSDRFSAERPKGSFSTLEIQRTEQGDSAMYLCASSRSGGGLYEQYFGPGTRLTVT.

This chain joins TRBV20-1 and TRBJ2-2; a weak D match, TRBD1 (5 bases). Germline V lookup: CDR1 DFQATT, CDR2 SNEGSKA (reference sequence). This CDR3 contains 14 residues. V shed 4 bases and J shed 0 bases, with 9 bases lying between them. The CDR3 sequence is CSATTDPNTGELFF. Here the CDR3 DNA reads TGCAGTGCTACGACAGACCCGAACACCGGGGAGCTGTTTTTT.

This clonotype has just a few counts. The chain joins TRBV5-6 to TRBJ2-7, with 11 bases fitting TRBD1. This CDR3 has 14 amino acids. Germline values: CDR1 SGHDT, CDR2 YYEEEE. After removal of 5 bases from V and 3 bases from J, the junction contained 4 bases not matched to a gene. The CDR3 sequence is CASRWTGGNYEQYF. The CDR3 bases are TGTGCCAGCAGGTGGACAGGGGGCAACTACGAGCAGTACTTC. Combining the CDR3 with reference TRBV5-6 and TRBJ2-7 gives the whole variable domain DAGVTQSPTHLIKTRGQQVTLRCSPKSGHDTVSWYQQALGQGPQFIFQYYEEEERQRGNFPDRFSGHQFPNYSSELNVNALLLGDSALYLCASRWTGGNYEQYFGPGTRLTVT.

This clonotype was counted many times. J is TRBJ1-6 and V is TRBV5-4; 11 nucleotides match TRBD1. Germline CDR1 and CDR2: SGHNT and YYREEE (reference sequence). V gave up 2 bases and J gave up 10 bases; unmatched junction bases: 5. This CDR3 has 15 amino acids. The CDR3 loop is CASSFGQGAKSPLHF. The CDR3 nucleotides read TGTGCCAGCAGCTTCGGACAGGGGGCTAAATCACCCCTCCACTTT.

This clonotype was seen more than once but under ten times. CDR3 residues: CAWSGAGLAQYF. As DNA, the CDR3 is TGTGCCTGGAGTGGGGCAGGTTTGGCCCAGTACTTC. This rearrangement joins TRBV30 to TRBJ2-5; D remains ambiguous. The CDR3 extends over 12 amino acids. V was cut by 1 base and J by 9 bases, with 12 bases left in between. Germline values: CDR1 GTSNPN, CDR2 SVGIG (reference sequence).

This clonotype came up many times. The DNA of the CDR3 is TGTGCCAGCAGCTTAAGGGGGAAAGGTGGCTACACCTTC. The encoded protein is CASSLRGKGGYTF. The rearrangement joins TRBV7-2 to TRBJ1-2, with TRBD1 as a possible D gene (6 bases). Trimming removed 2 bases from V and 7 bases from J, with 11 bases in between. The CDR3 extends over 13 amino acids. CDR1 and CDR2 from the germline V gene are SGHTA and FQGNSA.

This clonotype was recorded at least ten times. CDR3 loop: CASSQRGGTEAFF. The CDR3 DNA follows: TGTGCCAGCAGCCAGAGGGGGGGCACTGAAGCTTTCTTT. This chain connects TRBV3-1 to TRBJ1-1, with D possibly matching TRBD1 (6 bases). Trimming removed 3 bases from V and 4 bases from J, with 9 bases in between. This CDR3 is 13 amino acids long. The germline V gene has CDR1 LGHDT and CDR2 YNNKEL (reference sequence).

This clonotype appeared many times. The V gene is TRBV28, the J gene TRBJ2-2, with a weak D call TRBD2 (7 bases). This CDR3 has 19 amino acids. V was clipped by 5 bases and J by 5 bases, with 27 bases between them. Germline V gene lookup returns CDR1 MDHEN and CDR2 SYDVKM. The CDR3 DNA sequence: TGTGCCAGCAGTCTGCTTTTAAGCGGGGCAGGGGCGGTAACCGGGGAGCTGTTTTTT. This encodes CASSLLLSGAGAVTGELFF.

This clonotype was picked up many times. This chain joins TRBV19 and TRBJ1-1; 7 bases line up with TRBD1. Germline CDR1 reads LNHDA; CDR2 reads SQIVND (reference sequence). V lost 4 bases, J lost 11 bases, and 10 bases stayed unmatched. This CDR3 region has 13 residues. The CDR3 region is CASSKRQGLMAFF. The DNA for the CDR3 is TGTGCCAGTAGTAAACGACAGGGTTTAATGGCTTTCTTT.

This clonotype was recorded at least ten times. V usage is TRBV7-9 and J usage is TRBJ1-6; D gene unclear. Germline CDR1 and CDR2: SEHNR and FQNEAQ (reference sequence). With 5 bases removed from V and 10 bases from J, the gap between germline ends came to 15 bases. This CDR3 spans 14 amino acids. The CDR3: CASSPTLDGSPLHF. CDR3 nucleotide sequence: TGTGCCAGCAGCCCTACTTTGGACGGCTCACCCCTCCACTTT.

This clonotype was seen more than once but under ten times. This chain joins TRBV6-2 or TRBV6-3 and TRBJ2-2; D gene uncertain. There are 15 residues in the CDR3. The V end was cut by 6 bases, the J end by 6 bases, with 17 bases between. Germline V lookup: CDR1 MNHEY, CDR2 SVGEGT. The CDR3 region is CASSRFGKVPGELFF. CDR3 sequence (DNA): TGTGCCAGCAGCCGCTTTGGGAAGGTCCCCGGGGAGCTGTTTTTT.